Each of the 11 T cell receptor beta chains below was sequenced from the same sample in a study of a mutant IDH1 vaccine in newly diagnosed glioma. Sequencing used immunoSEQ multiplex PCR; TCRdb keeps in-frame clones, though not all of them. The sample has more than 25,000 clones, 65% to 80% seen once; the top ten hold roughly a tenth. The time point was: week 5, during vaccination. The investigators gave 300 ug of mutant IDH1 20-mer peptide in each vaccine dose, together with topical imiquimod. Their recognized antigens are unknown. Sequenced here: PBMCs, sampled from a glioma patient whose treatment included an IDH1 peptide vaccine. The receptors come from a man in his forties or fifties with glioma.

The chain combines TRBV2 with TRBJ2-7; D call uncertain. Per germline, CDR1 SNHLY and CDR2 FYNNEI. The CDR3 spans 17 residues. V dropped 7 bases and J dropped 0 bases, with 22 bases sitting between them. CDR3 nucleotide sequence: TGTGCCAGCACGTCCCAAACAAAGACAACTCACTCCTACGAGCAGTACGTC. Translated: CASTSQTKTTHSYEQYV.

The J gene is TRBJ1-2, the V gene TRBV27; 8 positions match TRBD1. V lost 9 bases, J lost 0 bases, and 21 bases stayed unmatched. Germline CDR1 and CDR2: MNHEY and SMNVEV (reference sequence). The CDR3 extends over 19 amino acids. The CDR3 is CASPGQVTNLLYSNYGYTF. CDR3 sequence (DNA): TGTGCCAGTCCGGGACAGGTAACCAATTTACTCTATTCTAACTATGGCTACACCTTC.

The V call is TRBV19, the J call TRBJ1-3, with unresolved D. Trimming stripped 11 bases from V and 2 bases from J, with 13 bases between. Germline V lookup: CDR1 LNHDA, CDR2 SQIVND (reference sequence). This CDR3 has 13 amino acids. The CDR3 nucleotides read TGTGCCTCCTCCGAGGCAGCTGGAAACACCATATATTTT. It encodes CASSEAAGNTIYF.

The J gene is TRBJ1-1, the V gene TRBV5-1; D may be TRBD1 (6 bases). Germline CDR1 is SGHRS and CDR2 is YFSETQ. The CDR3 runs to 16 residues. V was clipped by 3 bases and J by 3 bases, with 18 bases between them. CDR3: CASSSHAGAGDTEAFF. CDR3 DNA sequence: TGCGCCAGCAGCTCCCACGCCGGAGCAGGGGACACTGAAGCTTTCTTT.

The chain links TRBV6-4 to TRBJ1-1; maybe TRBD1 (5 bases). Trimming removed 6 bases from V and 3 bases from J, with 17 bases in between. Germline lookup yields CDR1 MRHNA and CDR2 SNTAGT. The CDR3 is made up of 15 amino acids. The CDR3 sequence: CASSRDALGYTEAFF. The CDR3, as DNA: TGTGCCAGCAGCCGGGACGCCTTAGGGTACACTGAAGCTTTCTTT.

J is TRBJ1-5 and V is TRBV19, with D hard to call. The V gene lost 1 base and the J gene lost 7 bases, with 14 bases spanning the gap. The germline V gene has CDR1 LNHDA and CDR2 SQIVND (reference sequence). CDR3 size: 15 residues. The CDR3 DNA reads TGTGCCAGTAGTATAGGGAGGGCGGGCCCGCAGCCCCAGCATTTT. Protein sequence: CASSIGRAGPQPQHF. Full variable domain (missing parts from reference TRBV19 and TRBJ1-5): DGGITQSPKYLFRKEGQNVTLSCEQNLNHDAMYWYRQDPGQGLRLIYYSQIVNDFQKGDIAEGYSVSREKKESFPLTVTSAQKNPTAFYLCASSIGRAGPQPQHFGDGTRLSIL.

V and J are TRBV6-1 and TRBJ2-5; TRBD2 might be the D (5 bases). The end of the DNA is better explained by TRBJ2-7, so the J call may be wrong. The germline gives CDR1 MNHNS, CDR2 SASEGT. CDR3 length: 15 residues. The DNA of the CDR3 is TGTGCCAGCAGTGAGACTCCCGGGGTATCCTACGAGCAGTACTTC. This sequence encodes CASSETPGVSYEQYF.

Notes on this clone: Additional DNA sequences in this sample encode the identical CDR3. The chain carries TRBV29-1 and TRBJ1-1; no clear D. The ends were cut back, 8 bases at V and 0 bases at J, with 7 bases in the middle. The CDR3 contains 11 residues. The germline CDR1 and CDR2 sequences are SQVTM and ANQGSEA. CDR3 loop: CSIRLNTEAFF. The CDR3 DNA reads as TGCAGCATCCGGTTGAACACTGAAGCTTTCTTT.

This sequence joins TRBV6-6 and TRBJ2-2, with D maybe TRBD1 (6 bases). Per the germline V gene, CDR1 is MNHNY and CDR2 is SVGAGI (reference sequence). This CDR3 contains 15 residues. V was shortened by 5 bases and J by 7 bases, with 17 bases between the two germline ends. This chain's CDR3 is CASSTTSQGGGELFF. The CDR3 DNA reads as TGTGCCAGCAGTACCACTTCACAGGGCGGCGGGGAGCTGTTTTTT.

CDR3 residues: CASSEFKLNSPLHF. The DNA of the CDR3 is TGTGCCAGCAGTGAATTTAAGCTGAATTCACCCCTCCACTTT. The chain couples TRBV2 to TRBJ1-6; D not certain. The CDR3 covers 14 residues. V dropped 2 bases and J dropped 7 bases, with 9 bases sitting between them. In germline, CDR1 is SNHLY, CDR2 FYNNEI.

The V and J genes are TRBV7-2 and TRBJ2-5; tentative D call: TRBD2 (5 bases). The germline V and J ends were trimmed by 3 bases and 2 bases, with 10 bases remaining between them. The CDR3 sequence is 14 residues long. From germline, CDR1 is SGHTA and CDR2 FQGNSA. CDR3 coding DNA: TGTGCCAGCAGCTTCCGGACGGGGCAAGAGACCCAGTACTTC. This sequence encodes CASSFRTGQETQYF.